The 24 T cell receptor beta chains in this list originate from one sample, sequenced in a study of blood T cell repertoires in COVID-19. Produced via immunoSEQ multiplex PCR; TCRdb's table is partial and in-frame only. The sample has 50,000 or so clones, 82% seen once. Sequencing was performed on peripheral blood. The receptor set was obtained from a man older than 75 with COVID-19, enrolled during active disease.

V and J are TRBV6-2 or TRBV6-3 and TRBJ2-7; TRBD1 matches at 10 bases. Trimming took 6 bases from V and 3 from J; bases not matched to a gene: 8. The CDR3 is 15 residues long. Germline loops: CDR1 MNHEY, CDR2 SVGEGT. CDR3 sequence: CASSSPGQGLYEQYV. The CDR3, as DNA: TGTGCCAGCAGCTCGCCGGGACAGGGGCTCTACGAGCAGTACGTC.

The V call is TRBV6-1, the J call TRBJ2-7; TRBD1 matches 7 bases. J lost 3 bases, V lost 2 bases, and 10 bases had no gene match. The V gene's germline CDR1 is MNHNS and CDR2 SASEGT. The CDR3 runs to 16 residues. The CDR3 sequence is CASSERAGTEGYEQYV. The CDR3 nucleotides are TGTGCCAGCAGTGAAAGGGCAGGGACAGAAGGCTACGAGCAGTACGTC.

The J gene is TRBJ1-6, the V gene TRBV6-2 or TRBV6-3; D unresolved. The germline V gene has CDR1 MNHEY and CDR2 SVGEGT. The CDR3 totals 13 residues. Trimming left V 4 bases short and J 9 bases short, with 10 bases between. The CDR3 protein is CASSSSLGSPLHF. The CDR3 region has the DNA TGTGCCAGCAGTTCCTCCCTCGGTTCACCCCTCCACTTT.

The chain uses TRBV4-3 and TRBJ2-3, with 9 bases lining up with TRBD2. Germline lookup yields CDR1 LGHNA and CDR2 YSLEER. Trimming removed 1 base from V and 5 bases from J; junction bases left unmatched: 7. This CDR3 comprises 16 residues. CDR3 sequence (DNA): TGCGCCAGCAGCCAAGGGGGACTAGCATGGGGAGATACGCAGTATTTT. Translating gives CASSQGGLAWGDTQYF.

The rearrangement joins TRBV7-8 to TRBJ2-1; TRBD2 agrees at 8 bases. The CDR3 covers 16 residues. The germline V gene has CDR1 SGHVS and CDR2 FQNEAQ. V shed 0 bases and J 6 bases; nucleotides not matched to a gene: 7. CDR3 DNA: TGTGCCAGCAGCTTAGCGCGTCTAGCGGGTACCAATGAGCAGTTCTTC. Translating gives CASSLARLAGTNEQFF.

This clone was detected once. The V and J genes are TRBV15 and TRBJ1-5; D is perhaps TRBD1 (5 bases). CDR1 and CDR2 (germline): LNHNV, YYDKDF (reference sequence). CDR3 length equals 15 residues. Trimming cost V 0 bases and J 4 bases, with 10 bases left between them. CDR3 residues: CATSRDLTENQPQHF. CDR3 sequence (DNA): TGTGCCACCAGCAGAGATCTGACAGAGAATCAGCCCCAGCATTTT.

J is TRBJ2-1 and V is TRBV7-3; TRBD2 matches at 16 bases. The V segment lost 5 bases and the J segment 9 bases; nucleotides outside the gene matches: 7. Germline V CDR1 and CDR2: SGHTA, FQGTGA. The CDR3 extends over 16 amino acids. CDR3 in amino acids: CASSTGTSGGALEQFF. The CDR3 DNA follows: TGTGCCAGCAGCACCGGGACTAGCGGGGGGGCCCTTGAGCAGTTCTTC.

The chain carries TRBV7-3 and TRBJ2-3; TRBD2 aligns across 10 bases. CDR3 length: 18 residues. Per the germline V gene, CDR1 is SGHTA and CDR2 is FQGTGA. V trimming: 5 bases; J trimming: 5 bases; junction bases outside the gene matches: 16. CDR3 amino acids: CASSADGRTSGAKDTQYF. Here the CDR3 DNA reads TGTGCCAGCAGCGCCGATGGGAGAACTAGCGGGGCTAAAGATACGCAGTATTTT.

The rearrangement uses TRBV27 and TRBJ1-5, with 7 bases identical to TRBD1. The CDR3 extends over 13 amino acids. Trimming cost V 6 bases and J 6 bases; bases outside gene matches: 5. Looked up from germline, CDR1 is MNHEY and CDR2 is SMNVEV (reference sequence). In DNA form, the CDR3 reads TGTGCCAGCAGGGGGCAGGGGGTTCAGCCCCAGCATTTT. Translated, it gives CASRGQGVQPQHF.

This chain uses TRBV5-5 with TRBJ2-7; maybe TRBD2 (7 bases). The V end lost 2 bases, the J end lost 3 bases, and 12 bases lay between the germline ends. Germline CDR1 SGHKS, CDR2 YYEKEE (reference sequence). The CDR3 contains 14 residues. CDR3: CASSLGGAGYEQYF. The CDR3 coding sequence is TGTGCCAGCAGCTTAGGGGGGGCTGGCTACGAGCAGTACTTC.

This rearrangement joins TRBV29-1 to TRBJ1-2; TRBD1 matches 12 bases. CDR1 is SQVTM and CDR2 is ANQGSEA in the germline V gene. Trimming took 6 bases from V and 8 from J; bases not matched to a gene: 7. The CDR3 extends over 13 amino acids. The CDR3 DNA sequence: TGCAGCGTCGAGGGACAGGGGGCGTGGGGCTACACCTTC. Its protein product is CSVEGQGAWGYTF.

This CDR3 is CASSFGTGSTEAFF. The CDR3 DNA sequence: TGTGCCAGCAGCTTTGGGACAGGTTCGACTGAAGCTTTCTTT. The gene calls are TRBV7-9 and TRBJ1-1; 8 bases match TRBD1. Germline CDR1 SEHNR, CDR2 FQNEAQ (reference sequence). The CDR3 contains 14 residues. Trimming removed 3 bases from V and 5 bases from J; junction bases left unmatched: 5. Variable domain in full (rest from reference TRBV7-9 and TRBJ1-1): DTGVSQNPRHKITKRGQNVTFRCDPISEHNRLYWYRQTLGQGPEFLTYFQNEAQLEKSRLLSDRFSAERPKGSFSTLEIQRTEQGDSAMYLCASSFGTGSTEAFFGQGTRLTVV.

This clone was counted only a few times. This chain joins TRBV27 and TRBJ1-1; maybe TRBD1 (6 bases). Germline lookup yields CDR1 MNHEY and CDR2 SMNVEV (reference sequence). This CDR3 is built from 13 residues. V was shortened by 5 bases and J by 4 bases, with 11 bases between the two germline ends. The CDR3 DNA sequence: TGTGCCAGCAGTACCGACAGGAGCACTGAAGCTTTCTTT. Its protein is CASSTDRSTEAFF.

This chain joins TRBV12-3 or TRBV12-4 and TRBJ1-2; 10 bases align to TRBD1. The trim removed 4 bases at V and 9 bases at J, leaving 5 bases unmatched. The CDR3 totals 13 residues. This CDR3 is CASSSGQGWSYTF. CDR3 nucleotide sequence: TGTGCCAGCAGTTCGGGACAGGGGTGGAGCTACACCTTC.

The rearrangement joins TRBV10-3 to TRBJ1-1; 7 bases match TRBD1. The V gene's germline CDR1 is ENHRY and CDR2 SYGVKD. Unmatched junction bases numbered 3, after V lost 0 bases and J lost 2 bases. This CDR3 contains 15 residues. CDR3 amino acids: CAISESDRINTEAFF. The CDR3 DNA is TGTGCCATCAGTGAGTCGGACAGGATCAACACTGAAGCTTTCTTT.

The CDR3 spells CASNTRVVSYEQYF. The CDR3 region has the DNA TGTGCCAGCAACACCAGGGTGGTCTCCTACGAGCAGTACTTC. The chain is built from TRBV28 and TRBJ2-7; D is perhaps TRBD1 (5 bases). The CDR3 has 14 residues. Deletions cut 7 bases from V and 0 bases from J, with 13 bases between. Germline-derived CDR1 and CDR2 are MDHEN and SYDVKM.

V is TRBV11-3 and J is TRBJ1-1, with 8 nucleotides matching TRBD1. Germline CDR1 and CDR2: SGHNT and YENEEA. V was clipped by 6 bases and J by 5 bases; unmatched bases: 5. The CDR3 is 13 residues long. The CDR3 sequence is CASRSQGDTEAFF. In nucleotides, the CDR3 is TGTGCCAGCAGGTCACAGGGGGATACTGAAGCTTTCTTT.

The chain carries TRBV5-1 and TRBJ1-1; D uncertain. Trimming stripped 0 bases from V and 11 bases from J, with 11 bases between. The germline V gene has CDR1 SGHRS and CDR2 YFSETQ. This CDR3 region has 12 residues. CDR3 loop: CASSLESRRAFF. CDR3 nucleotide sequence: TGCGCCAGCAGCTTGGAAAGCCGGCGGGCTTTCTTT.

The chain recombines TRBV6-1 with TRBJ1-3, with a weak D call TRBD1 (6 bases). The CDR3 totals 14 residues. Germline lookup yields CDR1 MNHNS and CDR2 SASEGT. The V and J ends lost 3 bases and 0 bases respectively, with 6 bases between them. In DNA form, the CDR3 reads TGTGCCAGCAGTGAGGACAGCTCTGGAAACACCATATATTTT. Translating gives CASSEDSSGNTIYF.

The CDR3 nucleotides are TGTGCCAGCAGCGCCGAACAGGGGCGCGTATATTCACCCCTCCACTTT. It is translated as CASSAEQGRVYSPLHF. The chain joins TRBV9 to TRBJ1-6; 7 bases are a match to TRBD1. CDR3 length: 16 residues. CDR1 and CDR2 from the germline V gene are SGDLS and YYNGEE. V was clipped by 3 bases and J by 8 bases; unmatched bases: 11.

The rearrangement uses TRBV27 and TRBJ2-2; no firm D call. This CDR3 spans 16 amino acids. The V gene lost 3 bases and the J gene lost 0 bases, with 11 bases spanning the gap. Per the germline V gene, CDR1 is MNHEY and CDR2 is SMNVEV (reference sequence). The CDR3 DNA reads TGTGCCAGCAGTTTTAGAGCACTTCCGAACACCGGGGAGCTGTTTTTT. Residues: CASSFRALPNTGELFF.

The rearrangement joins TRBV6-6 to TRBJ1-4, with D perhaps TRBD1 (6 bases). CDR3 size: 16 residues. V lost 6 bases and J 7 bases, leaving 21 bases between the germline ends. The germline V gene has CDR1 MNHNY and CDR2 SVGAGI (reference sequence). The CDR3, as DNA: TGTGCCAGCAGCGATCTCCCGGGACACCCGCGTGAAAAACTGTTTTTT. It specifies CASSDLPGHPREKLFF.

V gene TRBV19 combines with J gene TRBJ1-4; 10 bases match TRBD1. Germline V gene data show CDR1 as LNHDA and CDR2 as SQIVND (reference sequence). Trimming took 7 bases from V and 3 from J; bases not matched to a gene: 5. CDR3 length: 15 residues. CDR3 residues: CASNYGTGANEKLFF. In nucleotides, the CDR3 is TGTGCCAGTAATTACGGGACAGGGGCTAATGAAAAACTGTTTTTT.

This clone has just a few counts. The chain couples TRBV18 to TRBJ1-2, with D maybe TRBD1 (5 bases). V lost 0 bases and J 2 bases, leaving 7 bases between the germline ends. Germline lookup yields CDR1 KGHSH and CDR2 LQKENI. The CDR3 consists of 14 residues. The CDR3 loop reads CASSPPRVNYGYTF. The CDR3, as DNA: TGTGCCAGCTCACCACCCAGGGTCAACTATGGCTACACCTTC.